Here is one TCR beta chain with its context. There is no known antigen for this receptor. No much larger clone exists at a distance of one base, and base qualities are not known. Sequencing of the TRB variable region was done with the immunoSEQ hsTCRB v3.0 assay at survey level resolution. The targeted TRB sequencing depth was roughly 40,000-50,000 T-cell genomes per sample. TRB libraries were pooled and sequenced on an Illumina MiSeq using a v3 150-cycle kit. As for the authors' bioinformatics: Repertoire analysis ran in R within a reproducible Nextflow workflow covering QC, data transformation and analysis. LymphoSeq2, an R package for exploring AIRR-Seq data, was used to implement the custom analyses. Several samples that produced fewer than 5000 total TRB sequences were removed, so approximately 190 HIV repertoires were analyzed. Among the 180 or so HIV repertoires that were kept, 59 were collected before ART initiation and about 130 were collected after ART initiation. Repertoires were downsampled to 5000 TRB nucleotide sequences, and summary statistics were averaged over 100 downsampling iterations. The analysis kept only TRB sequences whose CDR3 regions were at least seven amino acids long. A Shannon entropy-derived clonality score and the Gini coefficient were used to measure diversity. In repertoire networks, the top 5000 CDR3 amino acid sequences were linked whenever an edit distance of one separated two sequences. GLIPH2 predicted antigen specificity groups and MHC restriction for TRB CDR3 amino acid sequences. To flag known CMV, EBV, HIV or tissue antigen associations, CDR3 amino acid sequences were matched against VDJdb and McPAS-TCR. Pre-ART, post-ART and control groups were compared with Wilcoxon signed-rank tests and Holm-Bonferroni correction. What TCRdb holds here is the immuneACCESS table cut down to in-frame rearrangements. Part of the clones is not present; checked against another copy, under half of the missing clones reflect an unresolved V gene, and the others are unexplained. V, J and clone size derive from that table, while D and trimming were established from the DNA sequence. Across this sample there are roughly 20,000 clones, with under 85% seen only once. The top ten clonotypes cover 10% to 13% of the sample.

The sample originates from a study of long-term antiretroviral therapy in people with HIV (dated by TCRdb to between 2022 and 2023). Regarding the study in general: The earliest samples were collected roughly a decade before the 2015 WHO recommendation for immediate ART, at a time when ART was usually postponed until CD4 counts fell. A retrospective serial study tested whether changes in peripheral blood TRB repertoire composition and diversity were associated with ART initiation and durable HIV suppression. From 30 adults with confirmed HIV infection, the cohort provided some 200 cryopreserved PBMC samples, gathered serially across a mean of approximately six years (range 1-12). Among the approximately 32 participants with HIV, roughly eleven were female. No cross-contamination during QIAcube processing was shown when test extractions of a monoclonal T-cell line were performed alongside some 33 polyclonal samples. Results and caveats for the whole study, not just this receptor: CDR3 length ranges in HIV repertoires were narrower than in controls, and network structure suggested an antigen-experienced repertoire with only a slight naive shift after ART. The samples span the years 2004 to 2017, and the ART regimens used may be less effective than current regimens. Starting ART was linked to a significant rise in TRB diversity, yet even with long-term ART the diversity remained significantly lower than in transplant donor controls. Expanded TRB clones identified before ART initiation dominated the repertoire at all time points, although this dominance fluctuated and declined in many PLHIV after ART. Limited PBMC availability meant only the TCR beta chain was sequenced, without alpha chain pairing. Inferences about post-ART repertoire changes were limited because no data were available on ART adherence, viral resistance or therapy changes. Unsorted PBMC were profiled instead of sorted CD4+ and CD8+ T cells because pre-ART samples had limited cell numbers.

Participants were included only if at least one PBMC sample before ART initiation and at least two post-ART samples were available. Every participant with HIV received treatment in the United States of America. Cryopreserved samples of roughly 0.85-11 million PBMC were thawed and washed before DNA extraction. At the time of the earliest PBMC sample, participants with HIV were aged between roughly 23 and 60 years. Per participant, PBMC samples came from 1-4 timepoints prior to ART initiation and 2-8 timepoints following ART initiation, for a median of 7 samples. Serial HIV viral load, CD4+ T-cell count, ART history and demographic data were obtained for every participant. Using a Qiagen kit on a QIAcube, genomic DNA was extracted from unsorted PBMC, with samples processed in batches of 12. The TCR sequence derives from a woman aged 40 to 50 with HIV. The specimen was unsorted PBMCs, collected 2.3 years after starting antiretroviral therapy.

The sequenced DNA: TGTGCCAGTAGTCCCTGGACAGTAAACACCATATATTTT. The resulting protein is CASSPWTVNTIYF. The chain was built from TRBV19 and TRBJ1-3, with a tentative D gene TRBD1 over 6 matching bases. The junction carries 11 bases between V and J, which are trimmed by 5 bases and 6 bases respectively. The CDR3 holds 13 amino acids from the cysteine to the phenylalanine. The CDR3 DNA has 39 bases and is translated from base 1. The CDR1 and CDR2 encoded by the germline V gene (reference sequence) are LNHDA and SQIVND. With all but the CDR3 taken from the reference TRBV19 and TRBJ1-3 genes, the full variable domain is: DGGITQSPKYLFRKEGQNVTLSCEQNLNHDAMYWYRQDPGQGLRLIYYSQIVNDFQKGDIAEGYSVSREKKESFPLTVTSAQKNPTAFYLCASSPWTVNTIYFGEGSWLTVV.